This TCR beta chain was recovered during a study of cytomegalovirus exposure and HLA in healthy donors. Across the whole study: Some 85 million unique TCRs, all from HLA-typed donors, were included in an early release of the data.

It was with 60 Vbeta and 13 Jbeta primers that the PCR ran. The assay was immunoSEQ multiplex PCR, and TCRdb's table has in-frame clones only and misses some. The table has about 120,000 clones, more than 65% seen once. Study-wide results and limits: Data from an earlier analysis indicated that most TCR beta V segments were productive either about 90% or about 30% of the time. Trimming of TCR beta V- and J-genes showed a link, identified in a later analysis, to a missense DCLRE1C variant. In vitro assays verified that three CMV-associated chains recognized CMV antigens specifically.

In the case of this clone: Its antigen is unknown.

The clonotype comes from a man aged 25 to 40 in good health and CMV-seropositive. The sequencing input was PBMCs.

The CDR3 sequence: CSGGTGNYGYTF. CDR3 nucleotide sequence: TGCAGCGGGGGGACAGGGAACTATGGCTACACCTTC. V usage is TRBV29-1 and J usage is TRBJ1-2; TRBD1 matches at 9 bases. The CDR3 has 12 residues. V shed 7 bases and J 2 bases; nucleotides not matched to a gene: 2. The germline CDR1 and CDR2 sequences are SQVTM and ANQGSEA.